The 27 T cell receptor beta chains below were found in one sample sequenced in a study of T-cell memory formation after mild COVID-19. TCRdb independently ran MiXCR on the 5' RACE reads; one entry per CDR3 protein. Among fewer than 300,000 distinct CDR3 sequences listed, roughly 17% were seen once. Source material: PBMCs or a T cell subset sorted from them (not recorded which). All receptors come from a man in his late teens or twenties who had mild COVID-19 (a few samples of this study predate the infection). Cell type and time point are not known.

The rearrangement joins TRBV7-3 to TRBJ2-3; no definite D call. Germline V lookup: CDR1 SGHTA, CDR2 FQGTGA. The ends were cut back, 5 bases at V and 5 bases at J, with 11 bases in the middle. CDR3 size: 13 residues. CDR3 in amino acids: CASSPTLGDTQYF. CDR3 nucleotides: TGTGCCAGCAGCCCAACCTTGGGAGATACGCAGTATTTT.

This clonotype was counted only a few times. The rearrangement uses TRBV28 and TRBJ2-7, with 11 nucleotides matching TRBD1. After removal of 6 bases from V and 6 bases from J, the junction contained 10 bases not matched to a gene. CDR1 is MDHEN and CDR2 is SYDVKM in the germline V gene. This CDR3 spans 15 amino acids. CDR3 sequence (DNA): TGTGCCAGCAGAACCGGGACAGGGGGAACGAGCGAGCAGTACGTC. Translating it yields CASRTGTGGTSEQYV.

CDR3 residues: CASRRDRSEKLFF. CDR3 nucleotide sequence: TGTGCCAGCAGGCGTGACAGGAGCGAAAAACTGTTTTTT. The rearrangement joins TRBV6-2 or TRBV6-3 to TRBJ1-4; D is possibly TRBD1 (6 bases). The germline V and J ends were trimmed by 6 bases and 8 bases, with 13 bases remaining between them. Germline CDR1 MNHEY, CDR2 SVGEGT. The CDR3 spans 13 residues.

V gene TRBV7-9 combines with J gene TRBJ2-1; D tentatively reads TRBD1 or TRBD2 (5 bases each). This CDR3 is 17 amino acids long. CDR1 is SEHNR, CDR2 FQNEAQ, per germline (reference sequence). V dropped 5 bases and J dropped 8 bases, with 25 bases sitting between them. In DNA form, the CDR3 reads TGTGCCAGCAGCCTTTCCTTCCGGGACGGTGGGGTCGATGAGCAGTTCTTC. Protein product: CASSLSFRDGGVDEQFF.

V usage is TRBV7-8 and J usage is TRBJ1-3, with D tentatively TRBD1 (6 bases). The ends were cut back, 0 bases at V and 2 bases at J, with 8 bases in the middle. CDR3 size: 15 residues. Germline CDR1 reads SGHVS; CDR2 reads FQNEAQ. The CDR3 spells CASSLAGGTGNTIYF. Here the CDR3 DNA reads TGTGCCAGCAGCTTAGCAGGGGGAACTGGAAACACCATATATTTT.

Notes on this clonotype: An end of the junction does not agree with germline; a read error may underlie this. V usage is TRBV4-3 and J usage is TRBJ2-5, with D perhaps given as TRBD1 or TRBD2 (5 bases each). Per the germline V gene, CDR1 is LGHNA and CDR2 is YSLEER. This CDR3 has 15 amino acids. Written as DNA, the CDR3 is TGCTCCAGCAGCCTCGTCGGGGCGAACCAAGAGACCCAGTACTTC. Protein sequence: CSSSLVGANQETQYF.

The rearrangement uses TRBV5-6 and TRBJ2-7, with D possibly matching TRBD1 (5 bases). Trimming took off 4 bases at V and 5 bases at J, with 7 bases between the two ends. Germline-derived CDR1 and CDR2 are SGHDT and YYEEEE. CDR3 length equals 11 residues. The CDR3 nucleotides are TGTGCCAGCAGCGTCAGGGACGAGCAGTACTTC. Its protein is CASSVRDEQYF.

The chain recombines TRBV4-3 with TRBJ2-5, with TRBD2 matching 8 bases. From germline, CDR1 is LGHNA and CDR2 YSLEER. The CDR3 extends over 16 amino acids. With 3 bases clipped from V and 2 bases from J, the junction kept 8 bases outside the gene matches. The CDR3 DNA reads TGCGCCAGCAGCCAGTTGTGGCGGGGGGCGCAAGAGACCCAGTACTTC. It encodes CASSQLWRGAQETQYF.

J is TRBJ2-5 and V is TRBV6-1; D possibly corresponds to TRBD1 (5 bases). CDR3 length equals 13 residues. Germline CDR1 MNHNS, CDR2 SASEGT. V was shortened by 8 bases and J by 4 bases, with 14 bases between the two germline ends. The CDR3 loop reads CASAGHFGETQYF. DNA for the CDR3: TGTGCCAGCGCCGGACATTTTGGAGAGACCCAGTACTTC.

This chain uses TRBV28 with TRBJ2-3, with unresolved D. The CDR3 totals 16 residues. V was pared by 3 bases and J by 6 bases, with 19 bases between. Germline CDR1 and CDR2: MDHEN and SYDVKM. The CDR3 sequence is CASSFSAVGVVDTQYF. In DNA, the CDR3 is TGTGCCAGCAGTTTTAGTGCGGTTGGGGTGGTGGATACGCAGTATTTT.

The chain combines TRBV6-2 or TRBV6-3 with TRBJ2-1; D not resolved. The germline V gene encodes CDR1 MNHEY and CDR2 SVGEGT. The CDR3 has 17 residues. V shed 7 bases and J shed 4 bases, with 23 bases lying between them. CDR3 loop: CASTVEALWAVYNEQFF. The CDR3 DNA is TGTGCCAGCACGGTCGAGGCGTTATGGGCCGTATACAATGAGCAGTTCTTC.

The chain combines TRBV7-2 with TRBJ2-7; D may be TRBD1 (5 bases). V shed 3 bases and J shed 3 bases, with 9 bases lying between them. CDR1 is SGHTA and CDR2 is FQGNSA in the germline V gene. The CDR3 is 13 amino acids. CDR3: CASSLTVVYEQYF. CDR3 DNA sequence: TGTGCCAGCAGCTTGACAGTCGTCTACGAGCAGTACTTC.

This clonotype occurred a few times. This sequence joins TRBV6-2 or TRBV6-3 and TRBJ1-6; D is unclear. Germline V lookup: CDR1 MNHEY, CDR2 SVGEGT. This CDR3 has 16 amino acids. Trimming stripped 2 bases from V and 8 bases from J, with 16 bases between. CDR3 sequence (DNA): TGTGCCAGCAGTTACCGGGTGGAGATCAGGCATTCACCCCTCCACTTT. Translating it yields CASSYRVEIRHSPLHF.

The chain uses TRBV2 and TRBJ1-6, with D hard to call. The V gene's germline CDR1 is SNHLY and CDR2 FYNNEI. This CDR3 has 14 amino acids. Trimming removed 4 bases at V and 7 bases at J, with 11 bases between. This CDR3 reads CASSALSGNSPLHF. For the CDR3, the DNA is TGTGCCAGCAGTGCCCTGTCGGGGAATTCACCCCTCCACTTT.

CDR3 nucleotides: TGTGCCAGCTCACCCGGGAGCCCTTACTACGAGCAGTACTTC. Its translation: CASSPGSPYYEQYF. The chain couples TRBV18 to TRBJ2-7; TRBD2 might be the D (6 bases). This CDR3 is 14 amino acids long. Between the trimmed V and J ends, which lost 3 bases and 3 bases, there was a span of 12 bases. Germline assignment: CDR1 KGHSH and CDR2 LQKENI.

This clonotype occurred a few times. The CDR3 bases are TGTGCCAGCAGCCCCCGGACAGGCCAAAGTGAAAAACTGTTTTTT. Translating gives CASSPRTGQSEKLFF. The chain links TRBV7-2 to TRBJ1-4, with 7 bases identical to TRBD1. The CDR3 is 15 amino acids. J gave up 7 bases and V 5 bases, and 10 bases lay outside the gene matches. Germline loops: CDR1 SGHTA, CDR2 FQGNSA.

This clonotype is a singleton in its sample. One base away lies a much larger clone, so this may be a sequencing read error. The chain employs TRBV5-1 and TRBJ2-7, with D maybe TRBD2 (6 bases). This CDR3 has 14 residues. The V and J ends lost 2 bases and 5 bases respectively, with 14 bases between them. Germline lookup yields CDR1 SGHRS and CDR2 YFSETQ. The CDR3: CASSFCGAVDEQYV. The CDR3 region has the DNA TGCGCCAGCAGCTTTTGCGGGGCAGTCGACGAGCAGTACGTC.

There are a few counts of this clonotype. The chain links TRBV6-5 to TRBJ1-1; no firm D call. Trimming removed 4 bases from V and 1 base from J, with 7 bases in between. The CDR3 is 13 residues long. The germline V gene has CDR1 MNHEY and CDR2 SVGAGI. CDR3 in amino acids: CASSWRTNTEAFF. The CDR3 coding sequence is TGTGCCAGCAGTTGGCGGACGAACACTGAAGCTTTCTTT.

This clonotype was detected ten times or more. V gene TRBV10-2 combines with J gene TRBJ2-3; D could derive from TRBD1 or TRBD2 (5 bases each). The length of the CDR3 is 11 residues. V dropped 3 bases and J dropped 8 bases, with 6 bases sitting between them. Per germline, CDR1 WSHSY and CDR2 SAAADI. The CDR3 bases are TGCGCCAGCAGTGATGGGGGTACGCAGTATTTT. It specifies CASSDGGTQYF.

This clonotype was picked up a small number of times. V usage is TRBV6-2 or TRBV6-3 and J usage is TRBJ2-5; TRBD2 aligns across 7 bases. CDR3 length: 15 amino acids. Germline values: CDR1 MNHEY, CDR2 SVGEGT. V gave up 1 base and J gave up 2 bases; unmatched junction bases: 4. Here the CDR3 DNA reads TGTGCCAGCAGTTACTACGGGGGGTTGCAAGAGACCCAGTACTTC. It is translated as CASSYYGGLQETQYF.

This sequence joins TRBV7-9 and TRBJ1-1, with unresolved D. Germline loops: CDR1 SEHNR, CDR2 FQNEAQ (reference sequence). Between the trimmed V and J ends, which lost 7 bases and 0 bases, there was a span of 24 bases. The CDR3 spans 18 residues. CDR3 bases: TGTGCCAGCACCCCACCTCCGGGCCCGGGTGTGATGAACACTGAAGCTTTCTTT. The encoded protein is CASTPPPGPGVMNTEAFF.

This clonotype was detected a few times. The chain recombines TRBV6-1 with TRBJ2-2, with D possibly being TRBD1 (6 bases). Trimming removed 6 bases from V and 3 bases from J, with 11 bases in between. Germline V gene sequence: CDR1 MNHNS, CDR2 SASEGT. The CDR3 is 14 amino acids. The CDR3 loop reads CASSGQGYTGELFF. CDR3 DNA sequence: TGTGCCAGCAGCGGGCAGGGGTACACCGGGGAGCTGTTTTTT.

The CDR3 DNA follows: TGTGCCAGCAGCTTAGATTGGCTAGCGGGATTCACAGATACGCAGTATTTT. Translating gives CASSLDWLAGFTDTQYF. The chain couples TRBV7-2 to TRBJ2-3; 9 positions match TRBD2. J was trimmed by 2 bases and V by 1 base; bases with no gene match: 7. The CDR3 loop spans 17 amino acids. In germline, CDR1 is SGHTA, CDR2 FQGNSA.

CDR3 protein: CASSQVISNEQFF. CDR3 DNA sequence: TGCGCCAGCAGCCAAGTAATCTCCAATGAGCAGTTCTTC. The V gene is TRBV4-1, the J gene TRBJ2-1; D remains unclear. Trimming took off 1 base at V and 6 bases at J, with 7 bases between the two ends. The germline CDR1 and CDR2 sequences are MGHRA and YSYEKL. This CDR3 is built from 13 residues.

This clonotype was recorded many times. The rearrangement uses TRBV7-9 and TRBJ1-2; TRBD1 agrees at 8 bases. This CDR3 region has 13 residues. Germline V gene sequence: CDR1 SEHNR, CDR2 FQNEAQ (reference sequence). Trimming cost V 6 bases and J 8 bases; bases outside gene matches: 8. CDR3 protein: CASSSTGDGGYTF. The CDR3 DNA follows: TGTGCCAGCAGTTCGACAGGGGACGGAGGCTACACCTTC.

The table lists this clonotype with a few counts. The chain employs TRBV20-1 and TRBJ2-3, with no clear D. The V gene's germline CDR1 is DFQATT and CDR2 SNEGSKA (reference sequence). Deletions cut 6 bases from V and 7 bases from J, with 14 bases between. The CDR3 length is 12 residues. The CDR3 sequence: CSATGPSNTQYF. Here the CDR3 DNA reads TGCAGTGCGACCGGACCGTCGAATACGCAGTATTTT.

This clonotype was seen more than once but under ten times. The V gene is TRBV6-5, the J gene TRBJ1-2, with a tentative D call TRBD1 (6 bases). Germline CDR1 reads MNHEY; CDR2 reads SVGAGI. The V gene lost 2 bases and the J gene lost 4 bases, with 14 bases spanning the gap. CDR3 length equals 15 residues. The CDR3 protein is CASSYEGRGVYGYTF. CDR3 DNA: TGTGCCAGCAGTTACGAGGGCAGGGGAGTCTATGGCTACACCTTC.